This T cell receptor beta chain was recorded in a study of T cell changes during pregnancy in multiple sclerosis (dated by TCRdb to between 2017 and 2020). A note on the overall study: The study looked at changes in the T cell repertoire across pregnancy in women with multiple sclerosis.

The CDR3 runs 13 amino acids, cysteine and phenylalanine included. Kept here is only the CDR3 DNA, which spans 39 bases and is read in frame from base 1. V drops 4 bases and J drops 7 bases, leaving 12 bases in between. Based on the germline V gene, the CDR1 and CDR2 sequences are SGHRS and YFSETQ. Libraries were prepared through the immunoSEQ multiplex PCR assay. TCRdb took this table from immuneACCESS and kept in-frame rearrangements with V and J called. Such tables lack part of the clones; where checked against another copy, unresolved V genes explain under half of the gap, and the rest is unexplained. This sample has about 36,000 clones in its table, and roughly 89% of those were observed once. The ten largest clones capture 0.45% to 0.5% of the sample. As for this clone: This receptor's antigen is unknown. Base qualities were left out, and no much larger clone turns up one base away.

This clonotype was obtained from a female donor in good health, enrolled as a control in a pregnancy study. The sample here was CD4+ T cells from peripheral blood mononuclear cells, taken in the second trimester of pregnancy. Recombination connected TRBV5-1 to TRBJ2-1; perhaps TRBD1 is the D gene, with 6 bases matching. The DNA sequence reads TGCGCCAGCAGCAACGGACAGTATAATGAGCAGTTCTTC. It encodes CASSNGQYNEQFF. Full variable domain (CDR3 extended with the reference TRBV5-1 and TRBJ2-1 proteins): KAGVTQTPRYLIKTRGQQVTLSCSPISGHRSVSWYQQTPGQGLQFLFEYFSETQRNKGNFPGRFSGRQFSNSRSEMNVSTLELGDSALYLCASSNGQYNEQFFGPGTRLTVL.